A single sample gave rise to the 8 T cell receptor beta chains below, sequenced in a study of post-analysis software for immune sequencing data. Study-wide points: In patients, about five TRBV segments were more frequent than in controls, with TRBV5-6, TRBV5-1 and TRBV20-1 among them.

These receptors' targets are unknown. Unique molecular identifiers were present in the TCR beta cDNA libraries. TCRdb reprocessed the PCR reads with MiXCR, giving one entry per CDR3 protein. This table holds fewer than 900,000 distinct CDR3 sequences, about 43% found once. Sequenced material: blood. The receptor source for this set is a girl between 10 and 17 years old with multiple sclerosis.

This clonotype was observed a handful of times. The CDR3 nucleotides are TGTGCCAGCAGCTTAGGGACAGGACCTTCCAGAGATACGCAGTATTTT. Residues: CASSLGTGPSRDTQYF. The chain joins TRBV7-8 to TRBJ2-3; TRBD1 agrees at 7 bases. The CDR3 loop spans 16 amino acids. From germline, CDR1 is SGHVS and CDR2 FQNEAQ. Losses at the gene ends were 1 base for V and 5 bases for J; bases not matched to a gene: 9. The full variable domain, rest sourced from reference TRBV7-8 and TRBJ2-3, is GAGVSQSPRYKVAKRGQDVALRCDPISGHVSLFWYQQALGQGPEFLTYFQNEAQLDKSGLPSDRFFAERPEGSVSTLKIQRTQQEDSAVYLCASSLGTGPSRDTQYFGPGTRLTVL.

The chain links TRBV4-1 to TRBJ2-2; D is uncertain. Germline V lookup: CDR1 MGHRA, CDR2 YSYEKL. Between the trimmed V and J ends, which lost 1 base and 1 base, there was a span of 10 bases. The CDR3 is 16 residues long. The CDR3 here is CASSQGEQRNTGELFF. DNA of the CDR3: TGCGCCAGCAGCCAAGGGGAACAGAGGAACACCGGGGAGCTGTTTTTT.

This clonotype was found a few times. The chain joins TRBV4-3 to TRBJ2-7; 9 nucleotides align to TRBD1. The CDR3 runs 15 residues. Germline V gene sequence: CDR1 LGHNA, CDR2 YSLEER. V was pared by 4 bases and J by 2 bases, with 6 bases of the junction left unmatched. The CDR3 DNA reads as TGCGCCAGCAGCCCAGGGACAGGGAGGACCTACGAGCAGTACTTC. Amino acid sequence: CASSPGTGRTYEQYF.

This clonotype was recorded a few times. The rearrangement uses TRBV20-1 and TRBJ2-5; D is uncertain. The CDR3 spans 11 residues. Germline V gives CDR1 DFQATT, CDR2 SNEGSKA (reference sequence). V gave up 3 bases and J gave up 11 bases, with 13 bases separating them. In DNA, the CDR3 is TGCAGTGCTAGGGCGGCGAAGGAGCAGTACTTC. Its translation: CSARAAKEQYF.

This sequence joins TRBV27 and TRBJ1-1, with a tentative D call TRBD1 (6 bases). The length of the CDR3 is 16 residues. Germline CDR1 MNHEY, CDR2 SMNVEV (reference sequence). V lost 6 bases and J 3 bases, leaving 20 bases between the germline ends. The CDR3 nucleotides read TGTGCCAGCAGGCACCTCGGGACACAGAAGGACACTGAAGCTTTCTTT. Translated: CASRHLGTQKDTEAFF.

This clonotype showed up just a few times. This chain uses TRBV4-1 with TRBJ2-5; 7 nucleotides match TRBD1. Germline CDR1 is MGHRA and CDR2 is YSYEKL. The CDR3 runs to 21 residues. J was trimmed by 2 bases and V by 0 bases; bases with no gene match: 21. CDR3 protein: CASSQDRILGTGQLIQETQYF. The CDR3 DNA follows: TGCGCCAGCAGCCAAGATCGGATATTGGGGACGGGACAGCTGATTCAAGAGACCCAGTACTTC.

The V call is TRBV20-1, the J call TRBJ1-1; D is ambiguous. Trimming shortened V by 4 bases and J by 0 bases, and 12 bases separated the two germline ends. From germline, CDR1 is DFQATT and CDR2 SNEGSKA (reference sequence). The CDR3 is 14 residues long. The CDR3 region has the DNA TGCAGTGCTATTCGCCTGGGCATGAACACTGAAGCTTTCTTT. Translation: CSAIRLGMNTEAFF.

The rearrangement joins TRBV2 to TRBJ2-7; 9 bases are shared with TRBD1. J lost 4 bases, V lost 7 bases, and 2 bases had no gene match. The CDR3 loop spans 12 amino acids. The germline V gene has CDR1 SNHLY and CDR2 FYNNEI. CDR3 nucleotide sequence: TGTGCCAGCATGGGACAGGGTTACGAGCAGTACTTC. Translated, it gives CASMGQGYEQYF.